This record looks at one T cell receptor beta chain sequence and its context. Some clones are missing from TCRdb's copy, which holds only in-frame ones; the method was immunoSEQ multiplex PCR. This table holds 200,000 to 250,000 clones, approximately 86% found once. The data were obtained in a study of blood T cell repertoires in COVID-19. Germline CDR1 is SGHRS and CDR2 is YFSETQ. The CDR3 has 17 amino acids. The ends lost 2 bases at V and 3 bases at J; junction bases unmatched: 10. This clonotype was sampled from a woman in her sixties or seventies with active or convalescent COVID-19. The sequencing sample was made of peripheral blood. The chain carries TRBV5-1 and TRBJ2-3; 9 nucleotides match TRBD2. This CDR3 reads CASSFVGGGDTTDTQYF. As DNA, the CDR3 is TGCGCCAGCAGCTTCGTGGGCGGGGGGGACACAACAGATACGCAGTATTTT.